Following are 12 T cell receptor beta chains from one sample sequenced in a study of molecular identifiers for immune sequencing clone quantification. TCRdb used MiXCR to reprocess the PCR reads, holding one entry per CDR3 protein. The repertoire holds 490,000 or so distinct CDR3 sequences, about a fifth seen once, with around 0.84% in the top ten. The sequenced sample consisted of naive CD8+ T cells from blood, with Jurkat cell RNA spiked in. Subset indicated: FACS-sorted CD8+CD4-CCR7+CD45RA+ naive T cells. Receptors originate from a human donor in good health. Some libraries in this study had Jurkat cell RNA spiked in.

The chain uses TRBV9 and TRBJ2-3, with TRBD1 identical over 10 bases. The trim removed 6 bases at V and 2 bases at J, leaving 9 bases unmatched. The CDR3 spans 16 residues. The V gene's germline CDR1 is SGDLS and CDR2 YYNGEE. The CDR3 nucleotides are TGTGCCAGCATGAGACCGGGACAGGGGTACACAGATACGCAGTATTTT. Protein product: CASMRPGQGYTDTQYF. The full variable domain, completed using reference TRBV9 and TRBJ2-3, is DSGVTQTPKHLITATGQRVTLRCSPRSGDLSVYWYQQSLDQGLQFLIQYYNGEERAKGNILERFSAQQFPDLHSELNLSSLELGDSALYFCASMRPGQGYTDTQYFGPGTRLTVL.

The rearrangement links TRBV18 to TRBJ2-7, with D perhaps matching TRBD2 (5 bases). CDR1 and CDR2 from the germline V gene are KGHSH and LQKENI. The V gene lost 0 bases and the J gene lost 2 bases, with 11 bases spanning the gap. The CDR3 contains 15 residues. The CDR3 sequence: CASSPPRTGTYEQYF. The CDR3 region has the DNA TGTGCCAGCTCACCACCTAGGACGGGGACCTACGAGCAGTACTTC.

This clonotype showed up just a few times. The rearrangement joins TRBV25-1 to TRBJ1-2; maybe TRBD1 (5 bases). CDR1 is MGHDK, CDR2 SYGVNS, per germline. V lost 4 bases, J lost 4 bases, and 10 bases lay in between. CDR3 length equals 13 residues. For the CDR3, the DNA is TGTGCCAGCAGTGCCGACAGTGGCTATGGCTACACCTTC. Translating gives CASSADSGYGYTF.

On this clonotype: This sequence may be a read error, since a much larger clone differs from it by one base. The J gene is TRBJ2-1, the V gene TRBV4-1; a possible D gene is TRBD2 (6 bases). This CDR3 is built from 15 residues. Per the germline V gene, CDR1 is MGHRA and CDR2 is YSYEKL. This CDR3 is CASSQAIQDYNELFF. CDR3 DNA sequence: TGCGCCAGCAGCCAAGCGATCCAGGACTACAATGAGCTGTTCTTC.

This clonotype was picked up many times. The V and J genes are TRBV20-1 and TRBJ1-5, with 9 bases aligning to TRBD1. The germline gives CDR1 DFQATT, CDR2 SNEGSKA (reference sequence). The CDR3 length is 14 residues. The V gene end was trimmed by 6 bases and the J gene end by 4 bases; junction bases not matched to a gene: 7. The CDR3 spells CSAGGTGWNQPQHF. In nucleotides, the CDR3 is TGCAGTGCCGGTGGGACAGGGTGGAATCAGCCCCAGCATTTT.

The CDR3: CATTIRLLAGGSDTQYF. The CDR3 DNA is TGTGCCACCACCATAAGGTTGCTAGCGGGAGGGTCAGATACGCAGTATTTT. The chain recombines TRBV15 with TRBJ2-3, with 12 bases identical to TRBD2. CDR1 LNHNV and CDR2 YYDKDF come from the germline V gene (reference sequence). The trim removed 7 bases at V and 4 bases at J, leaving 12 bases unmatched. The CDR3 runs to 17 residues.

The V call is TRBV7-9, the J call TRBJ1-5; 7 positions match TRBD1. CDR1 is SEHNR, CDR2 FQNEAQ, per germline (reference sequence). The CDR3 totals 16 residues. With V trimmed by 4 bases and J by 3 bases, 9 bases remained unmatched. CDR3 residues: CASSSNRDSYNQPQHF. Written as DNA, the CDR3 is TGTGCCAGCAGCTCAAACCGGGACAGTTACAATCAGCCCCAGCATTTT.

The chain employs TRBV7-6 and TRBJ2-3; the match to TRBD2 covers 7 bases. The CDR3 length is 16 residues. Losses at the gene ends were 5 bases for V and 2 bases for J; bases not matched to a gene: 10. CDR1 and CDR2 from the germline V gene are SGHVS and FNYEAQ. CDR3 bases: TGTGCCAGCAGCCCGGGAGCCGGGACTATCACAGATACGCAGTATTTT. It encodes CASSPGAGTITDTQYF.

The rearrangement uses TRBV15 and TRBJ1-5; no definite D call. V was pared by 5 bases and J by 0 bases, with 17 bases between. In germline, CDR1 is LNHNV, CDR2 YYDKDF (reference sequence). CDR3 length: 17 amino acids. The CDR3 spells CATSAGLLQYSNQPQHF. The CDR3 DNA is TGTGCCACCAGCGCAGGTTTGTTACAGTATAGCAATCAGCCCCAGCATTTT.

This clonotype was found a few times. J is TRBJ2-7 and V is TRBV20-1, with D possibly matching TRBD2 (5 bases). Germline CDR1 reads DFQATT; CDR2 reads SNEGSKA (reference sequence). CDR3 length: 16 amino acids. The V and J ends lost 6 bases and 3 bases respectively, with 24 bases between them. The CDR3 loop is CSAPPGRGRPHYEQYF. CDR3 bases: TGCAGTGCCCCGCCGGGGAGAGGCAGGCCCCACTACGAGCAGTACTTC.

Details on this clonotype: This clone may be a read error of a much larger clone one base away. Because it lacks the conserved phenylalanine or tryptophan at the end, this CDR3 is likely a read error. Here the CDR3 reads CASSQEIGQPQHS. The DNA of the CDR3 is TGTGCCAGCAGCCAAGAGATTGGGCAGCCCCAGCATTCT. The rearrangement joins TRBV14 to TRBJ1-5; D call uncertain. The CDR3 runs 13 residues. Germline lookup yields CDR1 SGHDN and CDR2 FVKESK. Trimming removed 0 bases from V and 7 bases from J, with 7 bases in between.

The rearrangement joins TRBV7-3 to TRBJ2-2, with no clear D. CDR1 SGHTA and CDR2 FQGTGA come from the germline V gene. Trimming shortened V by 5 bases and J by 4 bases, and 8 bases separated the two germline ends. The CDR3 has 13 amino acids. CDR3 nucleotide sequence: TGTGCCAGCAGCCCCATAACCACCGGGGAGCTGTTTTTT. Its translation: CASSPITTGELFF.